Below, one T cell receptor beta chain is given with its context. Per the germline V gene, CDR1 is SGHAT and CDR2 is FQNNGV. This CDR3 is built from 13 residues. Trimming shortened V by 5 bases and J by 5 bases, and 11 bases separated the two germline ends. This sample is drawn from a study of identical twins. TCRdb used MiXCR to reprocess the 5' RACE reads, holding one entry per CDR3 protein. The sample has approximately 700,000 distinct CDR3 sequences; 15% to 20% are singletons. The data were also submitted as part of a second study, on T cells expressing NK-cell markers.

The source is a woman younger than 30 in good health. This chain joins TRBV11-2 and TRBJ2-3; tentative D call: TRBD2 (6 bases). Sequencing used PBMCs. In DNA form, the CDR3 reads TGTGCCAGCAGCGCGGGGTCCTTAGATACGCAGTATTTT. Translating gives CASSAGSLDTQYF.